Presented here are 17 T cell receptor beta chains from one specimen sequenced in a study of blood T cell repertoires in COVID-19. Assay: immunoSEQ multiplex PCR; the TCRdb copy retains only in-frame clones and omits some. The table lists hundreds of thousands of clones, around nine tenths of them singletons. The source material was peripheral blood. The receptors were sampled from a woman in her 50s with COVID-19, enrolled during active disease.

J is TRBJ1-6 and V is TRBV7-8; D is ambiguous. The V gene's germline CDR1 is SGHVS and CDR2 FQNEAQ. V was pared by 1 base and J by 7 bases, with 5 bases between. This CDR3 contains 13 residues. The CDR3 DNA reads as TGTGCCAGCAGCTTAGTAGCCAATTCACCCCTCCACTTT. Translated, it gives CASSLVANSPLHF.

This rearrangement joins TRBV7-8 to TRBJ2-3; 10 nucleotides match TRBD2. Trimming at V came to 5 bases and at J to 2 bases, leaving 16 bases not matched to a gene. The CDR3 runs to 19 residues. Germline loops: CDR1 SGHVS, CDR2 FQNEAQ. CDR3 sequence: CASSPLWPSGGLFTDTQYF. CDR3 nucleotide sequence: TGTGCCAGCAGCCCTCTCTGGCCTAGCGGGGGTCTTTTCACAGATACGCAGTATTTT.

Here the CDR3 reads CASTDRGEYEQYF. In nucleotides, the CDR3 is TGTGCCAGCACGGACAGGGGAGAATACGAGCAGTACTTC. The rearrangement links TRBV7-8 to TRBJ2-7, with 9 bases aligning to TRBD1. The germline CDR1 and CDR2 sequences are SGHVS and FQNEAQ. The CDR3 extends over 13 amino acids. With 7 bases clipped from V and 4 bases from J, the junction kept 5 bases outside the gene matches. Full variable domain (remainder filled in from reference TRBV7-8 and TRBJ2-7): GAGVSQSPRYKVAKRGQDVALRCDPISGHVSLFWYQQALGQGPEFLTYFQNEAQLDKSGLPSDRFFAERPEGSVSTLKIQRTQQEDSAVYLCASTDRGEYEQYFGPGTRLTVT.

The chain joins TRBV27 to TRBJ1-3, with 8 bases fitting TRBD1. Trimming removed 5 bases from V and 4 bases from J; junction bases left unmatched: 7. CDR1 and CDR2 (germline): MNHEY, SMNVEV (reference sequence). The CDR3 contains 15 residues. The CDR3 here is CASSRNRGSGNTIYF. DNA of the CDR3: TGTGCCAGCAGTCGAAACAGGGGGTCAGGAAACACCATATATTTT.

The genes are TRBV2 and TRBJ1-2, with D possibly TRBD1 on 5 matching bases. There are 11 residues in the CDR3. Germline V gene sequence: CDR1 SNHLY, CDR2 FYNNEI. V was shortened by 11 bases and J by 8 bases, with 15 bases between the two germline ends. The DNA of the CDR3 is TGTGCCGGAGGGGTCAGGGACGGCTACACCTTC. Residues: CAGGVRDGYTF.

The gene calls are TRBV19 and TRBJ1-5; 7 bases fit TRBD1. J was trimmed by 3 bases and V by 5 bases; bases with no gene match: 7. Germline assignment: CDR1 LNHDA and CDR2 SQIVND (reference sequence). The CDR3 covers 15 residues. The CDR3 DNA reads TGTGCCAGTAGTCCAGAGGGGGCCTTCAATCAGCCCCAGCATTTT. It codes for CASSPEGAFNQPQHF.

The gene calls are TRBV28 and TRBJ1-5; perhaps TRBD1 as D (6 bases). The V gene's germline CDR1 is MDHEN and CDR2 SYDVKM. The ends were cut back, 7 bases at V and 7 bases at J, with 23 bases in the middle. The CDR3 is 16 residues long. CDR3 loop: CASTQPGAGDEQPQHF. CDR3 in DNA: TGTGCCAGCACCCAACCGGGGGCGGGGGATGAACAGCCCCAGCATTTT.

V gene TRBV11-2 combines with J gene TRBJ2-7; weak D call: TRBD1 (5 bases). V gave up 5 bases and J gave up 0 bases, with 14 bases separating them. This CDR3 is built from 15 residues. The germline V gene has CDR1 SGHAT and CDR2 FQNNGV. CDR3 in DNA: TGTGCCAGCAGCAGATTCAGGGAAACCTCCTACGAGCAGTACTTC. This translates into CASSRFRETSYEQYF.

The chain combines TRBV5-1 with TRBJ2-3; 8 positions match TRBD1. Germline assignment: CDR1 SGHRS and CDR2 YFSETQ. The V gene end was trimmed by 4 bases and the J gene end by 3 bases; junction bases not matched to a gene: 7. This CDR3 spans 15 amino acids. DNA for the CDR3: TGCGCCAGCAGCGCATCAGGGGGCAGTACAGATACGCAGTATTTT. Protein product: CASSASGGSTDTQYF.

The V call is TRBV5-5, the J call TRBJ1-3; the D is unclear. This CDR3 is 12 amino acids long. CDR1 and CDR2 from the germline V gene are SGHKS and YYEKEE (reference sequence). V was cut by 6 bases and J by 3 bases, with 7 bases left in between. The DNA for the CDR3 is TGTGCCAGCACCCGCGGTGGAAACACCATATATTTT. This encodes CASTRGGNTIYF.

This chain connects TRBV28 to TRBJ2-7; no firm D call. The germline CDR1 and CDR2 sequences are MDHEN and SYDVKM. The V gene lost 2 bases and the J gene lost 2 bases, with 7 bases spanning the gap. This CDR3 has 13 amino acids. The CDR3 sequence is CASSLEATYEQYF. CDR3 bases: TGTGCCAGCAGTTTAGAGGCAACCTACGAGCAGTACTTC.

This clone was observed a handful of times. The rearrangement links TRBV3-1 (or the pseudogene TRBV3-2) to TRBJ2-3, with 9 bases identical to TRBD1. With V trimmed by 3 bases and J by 2 bases, 3 bases remained unmatched. The CDR3 spans 15 residues. Germline V CDR1 and CDR2: LGHDT, YNNKEL (reference sequence). In DNA form, the CDR3 reads TGTGCCAGCAGCCAGGGACAGGGTTACACAGATACGCAGTATTTT. It codes for CASSQGQGYTDTQYF.

V and J are TRBV30 and TRBJ2-3, with 9 nucleotides matching TRBD2. The CDR3 spans 14 residues. With 2 bases clipped from V and 3 bases from J, the junction kept 3 bases outside the gene matches. Germline CDR1 GTSNPN, CDR2 SVGIG (reference sequence). Here the CDR3 DNA reads TGTGCCTGGAGTCCTAGCGGGGTGACAGATACGCAGTATTTT. Translated: CAWSPSGVTDTQYF.

This rearrangement joins TRBV19 to TRBJ1-1; no clear D. Germline-derived CDR1 and CDR2 are LNHDA and SQIVND (reference sequence). This CDR3 contains 13 residues. V was clipped by 5 bases and J by 5 bases, with 12 bases between them. The CDR3 nucleotides read TGTGCCAGTAGTGCGGGCCCCGGGACTGAAGCTTTCTTT. Its protein is CASSAGPGTEAFF.

This chain links TRBV10-1 with TRBJ2-7; 8 bases align to TRBD1. This CDR3 is 14 amino acids long. Germline lookup yields CDR1 WNHNN and CDR2 SYGVQD (reference sequence). With V trimmed by 3 bases and J by 2 bases, 3 bases remained unmatched. As DNA, the CDR3 is TGCGCCAGCAGTGACGGGACAGGACCCTACGAGCAGTACTTC. This sequence encodes CASSDGTGPYEQYF.

This clone was seen a handful of times. The gene calls are TRBV2 and TRBJ1-1; D perhaps matches TRBD1 (5 bases). V was pared by 4 bases and J by 6 bases, with 15 bases between. Germline CDR1 SNHLY, CDR2 FYNNEI. This CDR3 is 14 amino acids long. In DNA, the CDR3 is TGTGCCAGCAGTGTGACGGGACTAGGCCCTGAAGCTTTCTTT. This encodes CASSVTGLGPEAFF.

J is TRBJ1-1 and V is TRBV4-1; no clear D gene. Germline CDR1 is MGHRA and CDR2 is YSYEKL. V lost 4 bases to trimming and J lost 0 bases, with 3 bases between them. CDR3 length equals 12 residues. The CDR3 region has the DNA TGCGCCAGCAGCCTAATGAACACTGAAGCTTTCTTT. This translates into CASSLMNTEAFF.